This T cell receptor (beta chain) was observed in a study of T cells in Graves' hyperthyroidism and ophthalmopathy. About the study: Peripheral blood collection took place at initial diagnosis, before any treatment. Study results and limitations: Using 13 V-J features, a model discriminated ophthalmopathy from stable hyperthyroidism. Most clonotypes expanded in the thyroid (above 0.001) were also present in blood.

Amplified TCR beta CDR3 regions came from RNA transcripts. The TCR CDR3 first-round RT-PCR relied on the HTBI primer set. Using its own MiXCR run on the multiplex PCR reads, TCRdb lists one record per CDR3 protein. Of some 180,000 distinct CDR3 sequences listed, about a sixth are singletons. From germline, CDR1 is SGHRS and CDR2 YFSETQ. V lost 1 base, J lost 3 bases, and 7 bases stayed unmatched. CDR3 size: 15 residues. To note about this clonotype: What it recognizes is unknown.

Exclusion followed for patients with uncontrolled infection, other autoimmune disease, pregnancy or lactation. The receptor comes from a woman aged 45-60 years with Graves' hyperthyroidism. This rearrangement joins TRBV5-1 to TRBJ2-7; the match to TRBD2 covers 7 bases. Sequencing was performed on blood. The CDR3 nucleotides are TGCGCCAGCAGCTTGTTTGGGACTACCGACTACGAGCAGTACTTC. Translation gives CASSLFGTTDYEQYF.